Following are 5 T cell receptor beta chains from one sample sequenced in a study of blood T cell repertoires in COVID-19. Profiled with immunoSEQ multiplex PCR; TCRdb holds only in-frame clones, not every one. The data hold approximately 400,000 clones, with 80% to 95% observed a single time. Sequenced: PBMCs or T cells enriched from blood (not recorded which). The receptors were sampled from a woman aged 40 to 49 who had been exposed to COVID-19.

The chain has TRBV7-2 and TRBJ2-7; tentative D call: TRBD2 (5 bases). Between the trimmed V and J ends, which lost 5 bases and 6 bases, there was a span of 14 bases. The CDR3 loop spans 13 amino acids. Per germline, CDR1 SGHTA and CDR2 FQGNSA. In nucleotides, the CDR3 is TGTGCCAGCAGCCCACACCTTAGCGTCGAGCAGTACTTC. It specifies CASSPHLSVEQYF.

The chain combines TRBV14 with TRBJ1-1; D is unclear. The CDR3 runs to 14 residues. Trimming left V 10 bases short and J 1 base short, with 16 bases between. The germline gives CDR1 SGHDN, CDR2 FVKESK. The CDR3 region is CATAVRGANTEAFF. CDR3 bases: TGTGCCACAGCAGTCCGGGGAGCGAACACTGAAGCTTTCTTT.

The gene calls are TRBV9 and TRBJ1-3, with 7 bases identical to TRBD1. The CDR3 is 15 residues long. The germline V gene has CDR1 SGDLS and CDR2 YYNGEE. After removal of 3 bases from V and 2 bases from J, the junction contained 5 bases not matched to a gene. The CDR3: CASSANRGPGNTIYF. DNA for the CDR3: TGTGCCAGCAGCGCCAACAGGGGACCTGGAAACACCATATATTTT.

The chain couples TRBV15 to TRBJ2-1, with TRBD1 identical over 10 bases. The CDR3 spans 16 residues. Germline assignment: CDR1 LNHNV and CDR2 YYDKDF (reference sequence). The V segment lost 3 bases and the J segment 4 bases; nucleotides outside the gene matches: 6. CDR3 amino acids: CATSSKRDRGYNEQFF. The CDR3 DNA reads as TGTGCCACCAGCAGTAAACGGGACAGGGGTTACAATGAGCAGTTCTTC.

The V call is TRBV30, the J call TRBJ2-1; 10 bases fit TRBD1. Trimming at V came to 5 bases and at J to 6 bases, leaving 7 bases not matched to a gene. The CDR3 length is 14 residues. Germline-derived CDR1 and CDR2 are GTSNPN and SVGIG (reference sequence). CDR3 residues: CAWEPGQGTNEQFF. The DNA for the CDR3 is TGTGCCTGGGAACCGGGACAGGGGACCAATGAGCAGTTCTTC.